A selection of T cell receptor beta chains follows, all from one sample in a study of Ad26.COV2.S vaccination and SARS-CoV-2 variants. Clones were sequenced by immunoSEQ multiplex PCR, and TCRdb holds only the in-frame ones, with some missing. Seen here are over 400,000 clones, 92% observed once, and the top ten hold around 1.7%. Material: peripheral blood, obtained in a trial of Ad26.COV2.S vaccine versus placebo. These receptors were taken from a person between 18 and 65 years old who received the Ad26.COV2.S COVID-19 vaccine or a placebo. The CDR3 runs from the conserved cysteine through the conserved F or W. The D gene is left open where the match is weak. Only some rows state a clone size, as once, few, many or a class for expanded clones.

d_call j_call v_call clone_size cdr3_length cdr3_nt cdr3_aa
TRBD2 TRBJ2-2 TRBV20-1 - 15 TGCAGTGCTAGTGCGGGGGGCCTCGACACCGGGGAGCTGTTTTTT CSASAGGLDTGELFF
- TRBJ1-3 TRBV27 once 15 TGTGCCAGCAGTCCTGTGACAGGCTCTGGAAACACCATATATTTT CASSPVTGSGNTIYF
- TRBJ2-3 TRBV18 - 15 TGTGCCAGCTCACCTGGTAGGGCAGGTCCCGATACGCAGTATTTT CASSPGRAGPDTQYF
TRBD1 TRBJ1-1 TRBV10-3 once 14 TGTGCCATCAGTCAGGACAGGGGGCTAACTGAAGCTTTCTTT CAISQDRGLTEAFF
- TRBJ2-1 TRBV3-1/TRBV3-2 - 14 TGTGCCAGCAGCCATTTGGGGGCCTACAATGAGCAGTTCTTC CASSHLGAYNEQFF
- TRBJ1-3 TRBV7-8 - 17 TGTGCCAGCAGCAGGAGATCACAGGGTTACTCTGGAAACACCATATATTTT CASSRRSQGYSGNTIYF
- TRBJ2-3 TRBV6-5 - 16 TGTGCCAGCAGTTACTCGAATGTGGCCGGAACAGATACGCAGTATTTT CASSYSNVAGTDTQYF
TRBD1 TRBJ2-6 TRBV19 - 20 TGTGCCAGTAGTATCGCCAGACCGGGACAGCTTAGCTCTGGGGCCAACGTCCTGACTTTC CASSIARPGQLSSGANVLTF
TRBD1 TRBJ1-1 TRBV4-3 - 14 TGCGCCAGCAGCCAAGATGACAGGGACACTGAAGCTTTCTTT CASSQDDRDTEAFF
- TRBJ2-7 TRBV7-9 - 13 TGTGCCAGCAGCTTAGTTCGGGCCTACGAGCAGTACTTC CASSLVRAYEQYF
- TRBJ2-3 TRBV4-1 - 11 TGCGCCAGCAGCCAATTTGATACGCAGTATTTT CASSQFDTQYF
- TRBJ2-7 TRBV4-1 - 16 TGCGCCAGCAGCCAAGTTAGGGACGGACCCCCCTACGAGCAGTACTTC CASSQVRDGPPYEQYF
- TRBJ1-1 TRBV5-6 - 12 TGTGCCAGCAGCTTACGATGGGCTGAAGCTTTCTTT CASSLRWAEAFF
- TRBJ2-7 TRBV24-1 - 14 TGTGCCACCAGTGAATCGGGACACCTCTACGAGCAGTACTTC CATSESGHLYEQYF
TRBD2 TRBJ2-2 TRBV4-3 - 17 TGCGCCAGCAGCCAAGCGGCTAGCGGGGGGAATACCGGGGAGCTGTTTTTT CASSQAASGGNTGELFF
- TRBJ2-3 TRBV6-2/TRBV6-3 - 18 TGTGCCAGCAGTTACTCGATGAGGACAGTCGACAGCACAGATACGCAGTATTTT CASSYSMRTVDSTDTQYF
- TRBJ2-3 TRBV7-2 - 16 TGTGCCAGCAGCTTAGCGGCGGGGGCTAACACAGATACGCAGTATTTT CASSLAAGANTDTQYF
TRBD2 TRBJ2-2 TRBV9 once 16 TGTGCCAGCAGCGGGGGACTAGCGGGGTCCACCGGGGAGCTGTTTTTT CASSGGLAGSTGELFF
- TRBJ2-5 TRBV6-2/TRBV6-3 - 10 TGTGCCAGCAGTTACTCAAAAGTGTACTTC CASSYSKVYF
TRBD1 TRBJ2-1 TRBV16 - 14 TGTGCCAGCAGCCAATTACAGGGGAGAGATGAGCAGTTCTTC CASSQLQGRDEQFF
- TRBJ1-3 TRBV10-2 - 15 TGCGCCAGCAGTCGTACAGGGACCTCTGGAAACACCATATATTTT CASSRTGTSGNTIYF
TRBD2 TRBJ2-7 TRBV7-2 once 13 TGTGCCAGCAGCTCCTGGGGGGGCTACGAGCAGTACTTC CASSSWGGYEQYF
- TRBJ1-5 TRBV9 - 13 TGTGCCAGCAGCGTAGTTCCAGATCAGCCCCAGCATTTT CASSVVPDQPQHF
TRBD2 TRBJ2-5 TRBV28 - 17 TGTGCCAGCAGTTTACCCCGGGTAGCGGGTTATGAGGAGACCCAGTACTTC CASSLPRVAGYEETQYF
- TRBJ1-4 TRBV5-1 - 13 TGCGCCAGCAGGCGACACCTGGATGAAAAACTGTTTTTT CASRRHLDEKLFF
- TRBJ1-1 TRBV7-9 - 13 TGTGCCAGCAGCTTGACCCGGAACACTGAAGCTTTCTTT CASSLTRNTEAFF
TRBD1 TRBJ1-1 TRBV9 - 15 TGTGCCAGCAGCGCAGATGCGATCAGGGGGGCTGAAGCTTTCTTT CASSADAIRGAEAFF
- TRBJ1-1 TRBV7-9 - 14 TGTGCCAGCAGCCTACCCCCCGGAAACACTGAAGCTTTCTTT CASSLPPGNTEAFF